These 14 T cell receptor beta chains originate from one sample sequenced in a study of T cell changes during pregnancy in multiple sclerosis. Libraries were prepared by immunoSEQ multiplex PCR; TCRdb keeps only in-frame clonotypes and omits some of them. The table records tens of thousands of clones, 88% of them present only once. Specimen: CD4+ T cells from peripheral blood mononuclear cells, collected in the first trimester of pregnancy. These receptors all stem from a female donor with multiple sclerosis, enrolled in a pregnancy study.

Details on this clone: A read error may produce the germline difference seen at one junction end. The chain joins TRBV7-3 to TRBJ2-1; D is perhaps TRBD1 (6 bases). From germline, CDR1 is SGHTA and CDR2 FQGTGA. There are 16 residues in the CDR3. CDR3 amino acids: CASNLVHGRGDNEQFF. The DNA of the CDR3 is TGTGCCAGCAACTTAGTCCACGGGCGAGGGGACAATGAACAGTTCTTC.

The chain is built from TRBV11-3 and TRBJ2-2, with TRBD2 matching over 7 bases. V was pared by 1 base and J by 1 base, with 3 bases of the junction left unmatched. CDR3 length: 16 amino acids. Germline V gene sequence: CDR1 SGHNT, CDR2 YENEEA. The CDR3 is CASSLGGGMNTGELFF. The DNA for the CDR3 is TGTGCCAGCAGCTTAGGGGGAGGGATGAACACCGGGGAGCTGTTTTTT.

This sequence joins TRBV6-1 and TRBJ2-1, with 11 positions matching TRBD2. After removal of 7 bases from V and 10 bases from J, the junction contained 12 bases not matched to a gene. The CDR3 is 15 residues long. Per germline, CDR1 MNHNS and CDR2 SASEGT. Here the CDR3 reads CASTELAGAPGEQFF. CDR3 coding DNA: TGTGCCAGCACCGAACTAGCGGGGGCGCCGGGGGAGCAGTTCTTC.

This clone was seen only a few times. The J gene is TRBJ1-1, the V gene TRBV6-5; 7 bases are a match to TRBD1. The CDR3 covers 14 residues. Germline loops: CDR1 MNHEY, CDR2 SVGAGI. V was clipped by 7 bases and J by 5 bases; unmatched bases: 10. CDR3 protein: CASTQTGAMTEAFF. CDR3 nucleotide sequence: TGTGCCAGCACCCAAACAGGGGCAATGACTGAAGCTTTCTTT.

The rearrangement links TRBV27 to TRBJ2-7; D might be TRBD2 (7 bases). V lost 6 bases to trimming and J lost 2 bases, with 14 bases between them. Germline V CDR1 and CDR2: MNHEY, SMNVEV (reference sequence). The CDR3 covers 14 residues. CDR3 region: CASRAGAATYEQYF. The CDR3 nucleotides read TGTGCCAGCAGGGCGGGGGCTGCCACCTACGAGCAGTACTTC.

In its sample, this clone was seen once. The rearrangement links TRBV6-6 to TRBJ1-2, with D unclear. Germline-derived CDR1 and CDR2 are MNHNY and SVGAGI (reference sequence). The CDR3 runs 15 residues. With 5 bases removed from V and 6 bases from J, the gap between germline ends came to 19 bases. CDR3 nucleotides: TGTGCCAGCAGTCTCCTTAGAGCACCCGCCGATGGCTACACCTTC. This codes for CASSLLRAPADGYTF.

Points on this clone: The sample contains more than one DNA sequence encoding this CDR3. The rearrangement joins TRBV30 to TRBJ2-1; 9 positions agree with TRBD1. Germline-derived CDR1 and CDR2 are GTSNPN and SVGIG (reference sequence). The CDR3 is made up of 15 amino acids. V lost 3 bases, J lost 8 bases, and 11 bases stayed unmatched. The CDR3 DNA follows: TGTGCCTGGAGGCGACCGGGACAGGGTGTTGATGAGCAGTTCTTC. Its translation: CAWRRPGQGVDEQFF. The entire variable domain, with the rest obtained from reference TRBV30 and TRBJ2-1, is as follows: SQTIHQWPATLVQPVGSPLSLECTVEGTSNPNLYWYRQAAGRGLQLLFYSVGIGQISSEVPQNLSASRPQDRQFILSSKKLLLSDSGFYLCAWRRPGQGVDEQFFGPGTRLTVL.

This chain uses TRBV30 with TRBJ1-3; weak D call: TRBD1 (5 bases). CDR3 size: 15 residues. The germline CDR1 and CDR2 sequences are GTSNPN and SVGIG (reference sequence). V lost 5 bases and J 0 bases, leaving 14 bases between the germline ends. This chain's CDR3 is CAWGAGLSSGNTIYF. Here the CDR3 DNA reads TGTGCCTGGGGGGCCGGGCTGAGCTCTGGAAACACCATATATTTT.

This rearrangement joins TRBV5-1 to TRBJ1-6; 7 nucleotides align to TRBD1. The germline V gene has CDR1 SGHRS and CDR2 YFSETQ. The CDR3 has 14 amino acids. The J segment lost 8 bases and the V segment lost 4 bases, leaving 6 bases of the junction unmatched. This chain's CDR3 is CASSPRDSYSPLHF. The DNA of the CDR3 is TGCGCCAGCAGCCCTCGGGACAGCTATTCACCCCTCCACTTT.

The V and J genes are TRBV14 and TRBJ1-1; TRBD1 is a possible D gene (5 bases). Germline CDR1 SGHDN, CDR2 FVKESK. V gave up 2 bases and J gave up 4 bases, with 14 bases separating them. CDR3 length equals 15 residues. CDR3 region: CASSQMGGVVTEAFF. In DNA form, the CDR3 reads TGTGCCAGCAGCCAAATGGGGGGAGTAGTCACTGAAGCTTTCTTT.

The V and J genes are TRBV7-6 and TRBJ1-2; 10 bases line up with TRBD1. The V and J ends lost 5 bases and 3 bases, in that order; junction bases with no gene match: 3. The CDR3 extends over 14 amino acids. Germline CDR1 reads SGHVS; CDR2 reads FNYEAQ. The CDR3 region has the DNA TGTGCCAGCAGCGGAGGGACAGGGGACTATGGCTACACCTTC. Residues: CASSGGTGDYGYTF.

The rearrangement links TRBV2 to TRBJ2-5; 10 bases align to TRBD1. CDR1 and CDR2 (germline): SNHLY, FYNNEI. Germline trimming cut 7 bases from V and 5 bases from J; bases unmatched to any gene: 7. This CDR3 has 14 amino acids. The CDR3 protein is CASTPGTGAETQYF. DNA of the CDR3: TGTGCCAGCACCCCGGGGACAGGGGCGGAGACCCAGTACTTC.

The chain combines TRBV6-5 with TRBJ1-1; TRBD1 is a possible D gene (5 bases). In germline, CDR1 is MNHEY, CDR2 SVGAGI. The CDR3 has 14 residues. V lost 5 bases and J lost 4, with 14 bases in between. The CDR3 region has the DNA TGTGCCAGCAGTAAATCCAGGGAAGGCACTGAAGCTTTCTTT. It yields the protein CASSKSREGTEAFF.

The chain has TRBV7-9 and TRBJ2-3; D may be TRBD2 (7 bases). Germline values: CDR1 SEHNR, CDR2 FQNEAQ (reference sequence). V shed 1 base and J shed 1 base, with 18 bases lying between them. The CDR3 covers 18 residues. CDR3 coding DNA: TGTGCCAGCAGCTTAGGGAACAGGGTAGGGAGGGGCACAGATACGCAGTATTTT. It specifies CASSLGNRVGRGTDTQYF.